One and the same sample provided the 16 T cell receptor beta chains below, sequenced in a study of T cell changes during pregnancy in multiple sclerosis. Assay: immunoSEQ multiplex PCR; the TCRdb copy retains only in-frame clones and omits some. The repertoire has roughly 40,000 clones, nearly 90% of them found once; the top ten carry approximately 1%. The material was CD4+ T cells from peripheral blood mononuclear cells, obtained after pregnancy. The source of these receptors is a female donor with multiple sclerosis, enrolled in a pregnancy study.

This chain uses TRBV2 with TRBJ2-5; a weak D match, TRBD2 (6 bases). V lost 6 bases, J lost 0 bases, and 8 bases lay in between. Germline V gene sequence: CDR1 SNHLY, CDR2 FYNNEI. This CDR3 region has 13 residues. The DNA of the CDR3 is TGTGCCAGCAGACGGGAGCACCAAGAGACCCAGTACTTC. Its protein is CASRREHQETQYF.

V and J are TRBV10-3 and TRBJ1-1; tentatively, D is TRBD1 (6 bases). Germline CDR1 reads ENHRY; CDR2 reads SYGVKD. Trimming cost V 3 bases and J 11 bases, with 13 bases left between them. The CDR3 runs to 12 residues. The CDR3 is CAISDEGVAAFF. The CDR3 DNA is TGTGCCATCAGTGACGAGGGGGTGGCGGCTTTCTTT.

J is TRBJ2-5 and V is TRBV7-9, with a possible D match to TRBD2 (6 bases). The germline V gene has CDR1 SEHNR and CDR2 FQNEAQ (reference sequence). Trimming removed 0 bases at V and 5 bases at J, with 13 bases between. The CDR3 is 15 residues long. In DNA, the CDR3 is TGTGCCAGCAGCTTAGCGGGGACTGGGTGGGAGACCCAGTACTTC. It specifies CASSLAGTGWETQYF. The full variable domain, its missing parts supplied by reference TRBV7-9 and TRBJ2-5, is DTGVSQNPRHKITKRGQNVTFRCDPISEHNRLYWYRQTLGQGPEFLTYFQNEAQLEKSRLLSDRFSAERPKGSFSTLEIQRTEQGDSAMYLCASSLAGTGWETQYFGPGTRLLVL.

The rearrangement joins TRBV7-2 to TRBJ1-1; TRBD1 is a possible D gene (6 bases). CDR3 size: 15 residues. The germline gives CDR1 SGHTA, CDR2 FQGNSA. V was shortened by 6 bases and J by 0 bases, with 14 bases between the two germline ends. The CDR3 DNA follows: TGTGCCAGCAGTTATGCGGACAGCATGAACACTGAAGCTTTCTTT. Residues: CASSYADSMNTEAFF.

This sequence joins TRBV11-2 and TRBJ2-7; no clear D. Trimming removed 3 bases from V and 5 bases from J, with 20 bases in between. Germline V CDR1 and CDR2: SGHAT, FQNNGV. This CDR3 is 16 amino acids long. The CDR3 sequence is CASSFVPQYNDNEQYF. CDR3 bases: TGTGCCAGCAGCTTTGTTCCACAATACAACGATAACGAGCAGTACTTC.

The chain combines TRBV19 with TRBJ1-2, with TRBD1 as a possible D gene (5 bases). V was shortened by 6 bases and J by 7 bases, with 18 bases between the two germline ends. The CDR3 runs to 14 residues. CDR1 is LNHDA and CDR2 is SQIVND in the germline V gene (reference sequence). The chain's CDR3 is CASSLGLRVGGYTF. DNA for the CDR3: TGTGCCAGTAGCCTGGGACTCCGAGTGGGTGGCTACACCTTC.

V gene TRBV4-1 combines with J gene TRBJ1-4, with TRBD1 as a possible D gene (5 bases). Between the trimmed V and J ends, which lost 3 bases and 8 bases, there was a span of 19 bases. The length of the CDR3 is 16 residues. The germline V gene has CDR1 MGHRA and CDR2 YSYEKL. CDR3: CASSQSMGGYEEKLFF. The CDR3 DNA follows: TGCGCCAGCAGCCAGAGTATGGGGGGGTACGAGGAAAAACTGTTTTTT.

This chain connects TRBV4-3 to TRBJ2-1; 7 bases agree with TRBD2. Trimming took 2 bases from V and 7 from J; bases not matched to a gene: 8. This CDR3 has 15 amino acids. In germline, CDR1 is LGHNA, CDR2 YSLEER. The CDR3 loop reads CASSQLGLVANEQFF. The CDR3 DNA is TGCGCCAGCAGCCAACTAGGACTAGTAGCAAATGAGCAGTTCTTC.

V is TRBV6-6 and J is TRBJ1-2; no reliable D call. V dropped 9 bases and J dropped 0 bases, with 8 bases sitting between them. From germline, CDR1 is MNHNY and CDR2 SVGAGI (reference sequence). The CDR3 consists of 12 residues. DNA of the CDR3: TGTGCCAGTGAGACACCTAACTATGGCTACACCTTC. Its translation is CASETPNYGYTF.

This chain uses TRBV11-2 with TRBJ1-1; D might be TRBD1 (5 bases). CDR1 SGHAT and CDR2 FQNNGV come from the germline V gene. This CDR3 is 17 amino acids long. The V end was cut by 4 bases, the J end by 2 bases, with 20 bases between. CDR3 sequence reads: CASSSWGRARGNTEAFF. CDR3 coding DNA: TGTGCCAGCAGCTCCTGGGGGAGGGCTCGGGGAAACACTGAAGCTTTCTTT.

J is TRBJ2-5 and V is TRBV2; D is perhaps TRBD1 (5 bases). Germline loops: CDR1 SNHLY, CDR2 FYNNEI. The CDR3 contains 14 residues. The ends were cut back, 7 bases at V and 1 base at J, with 13 bases in the middle. In nucleotides, the CDR3 is TGTGCCAGCACCCCATTGACAGTCCAAGAGACCCAGTACTTC. Its translation: CASTPLTVQETQYF. The full variable domain, completed using reference TRBV2 and TRBJ2-5, is EPEVTQTPSHQVTQMGQEVILRCVPISNHLYFYWYRQILGQKVEFLVSFYNNEISEKSEIFDDQFSVERPDGSNFTLKIRSTKLEDSAMYFCASTPLTVQETQYFGPGTRLLVL.

The rearrangement links TRBV2 to TRBJ1-1; 9 bases agree with TRBD1. The V and J ends lost 6 bases and 4 bases, in that order; junction bases with no gene match: 6. Germline V gene data show CDR1 as SNHLY and CDR2 as FYNNEI. The CDR3 extends over 14 amino acids. CDR3 amino acids: CASSETGGLTEAFF. Written as DNA, the CDR3 is TGTGCCAGCAGCGAAACAGGGGGCCTCACTGAAGCTTTCTTT.

The genes are TRBV15 and TRBJ1-5, with 9 bases that match TRBD1. The CDR3 sequence is 16 residues long. Germline values: CDR1 LNHNV, CDR2 YYDKDF (reference sequence). Germline trimming cut 0 bases from V and 7 bases from J; bases unmatched to any gene: 7. CDR3 amino acids: CATSREGTGKYQPQHF. CDR3 coding DNA: TGTGCCACCAGCAGAGAAGGGACAGGGAAATACCAGCCCCAGCATTTT.

The chain couples TRBV4-1 to TRBJ2-5; a possible D gene is TRBD1 (5 bases). There are 13 residues in the CDR3. Germline V gives CDR1 MGHRA, CDR2 YSYEKL. V lost 4 bases and J lost 5, with 11 bases in between. The CDR3: CASSPRDGETQYF. The CDR3 nucleotides are TGCGCCAGCAGCCCCAGGGATGGGGAGACCCAGTACTTC.

This sequence joins TRBV4-1 and TRBJ2-3; perhaps TRBD2 as D (6 bases). The CDR3 totals 15 residues. Per germline, CDR1 MGHRA and CDR2 YSYEKL. V lost 3 bases to trimming and J lost 1 base, with 11 bases between them. The CDR3 reads CASSQSSVGTDTQYF. In nucleotides, the CDR3 is TGCGCCAGCAGCCAGTCTAGCGTTGGCACAGATACGCAGTATTTT.

V and J are TRBV5-1 and TRBJ2-3; TRBD2 matches 7 bases. The V and J ends lost 2 bases and 0 bases, in that order; junction bases with no gene match: 9. The CDR3 has 17 amino acids. Per the germline V gene, CDR1 is SGHRS and CDR2 is YFSETQ. CDR3 amino acids: CASSFGGGGASTDTQYF. In DNA form, the CDR3 reads TGCGCCAGCAGCTTTGGCGGGGGAGGGGCTAGCACAGATACGCAGTATTTT.